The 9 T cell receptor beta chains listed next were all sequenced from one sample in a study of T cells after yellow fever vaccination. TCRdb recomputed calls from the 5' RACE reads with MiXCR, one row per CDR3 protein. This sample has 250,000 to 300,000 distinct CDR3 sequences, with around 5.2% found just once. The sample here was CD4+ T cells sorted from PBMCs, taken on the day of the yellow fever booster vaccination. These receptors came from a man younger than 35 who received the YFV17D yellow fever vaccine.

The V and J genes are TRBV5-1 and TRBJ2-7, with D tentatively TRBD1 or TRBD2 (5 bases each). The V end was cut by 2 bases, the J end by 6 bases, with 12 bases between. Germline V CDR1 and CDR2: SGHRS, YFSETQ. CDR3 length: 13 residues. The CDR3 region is CASSFSGDGEQYV. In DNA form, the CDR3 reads TGCGCCAGCAGCTTTTCCGGGGACGGCGAGCAGTACGTC.

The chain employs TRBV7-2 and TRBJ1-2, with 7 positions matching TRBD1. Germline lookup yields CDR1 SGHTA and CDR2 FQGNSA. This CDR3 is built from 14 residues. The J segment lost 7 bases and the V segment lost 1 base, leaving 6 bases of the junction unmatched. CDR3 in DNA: TGTGCCAGCAGCTTAGTTGACAGGGCGGTTGGCTACACCTTC. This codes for CASSLVDRAVGYTF.

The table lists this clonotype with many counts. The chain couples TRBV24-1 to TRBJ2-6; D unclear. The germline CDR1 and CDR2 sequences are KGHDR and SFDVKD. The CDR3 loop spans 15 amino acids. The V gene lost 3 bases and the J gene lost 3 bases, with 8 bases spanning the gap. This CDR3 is CATSDGRNGANVLTF. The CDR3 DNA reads TGTGCCACCAGTGATGGCAGGAATGGGGCCAACGTCCTGACTTTC.

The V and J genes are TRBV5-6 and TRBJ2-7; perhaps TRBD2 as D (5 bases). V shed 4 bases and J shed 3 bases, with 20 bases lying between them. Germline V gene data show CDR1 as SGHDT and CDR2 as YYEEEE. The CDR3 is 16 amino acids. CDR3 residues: CASSPAGVPYYYEQYV. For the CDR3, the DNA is TGTGCCAGCAGCCCGGCCGGGGTCCCCTACTACTACGAGCAGTACGTC.

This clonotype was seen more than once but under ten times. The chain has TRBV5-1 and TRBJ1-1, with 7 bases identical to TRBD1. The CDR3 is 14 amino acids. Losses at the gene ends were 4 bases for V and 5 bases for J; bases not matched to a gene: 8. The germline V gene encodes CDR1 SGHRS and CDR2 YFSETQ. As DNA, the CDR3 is TGCGCCAGCAGCCCCGGGACAGAGGGGACTGAAGCTTTCTTT. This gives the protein CASSPGTEGTEAFF. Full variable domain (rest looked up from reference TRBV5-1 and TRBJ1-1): KAGVTQTPRYLIKTRGQQVTLSCSPISGHRSVSWYQQTPGQGLQFLFEYFSETQRNKGNFPGRFSGRQFSNSRSEMNVSTLELGDSALYLCASSPGTEGTEAFFGQGTRLTVV.

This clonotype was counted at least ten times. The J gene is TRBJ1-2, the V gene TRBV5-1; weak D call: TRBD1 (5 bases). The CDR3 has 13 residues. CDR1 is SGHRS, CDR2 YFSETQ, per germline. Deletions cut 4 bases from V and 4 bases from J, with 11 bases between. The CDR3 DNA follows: TGCGCCAGCAGCCTGACAGCCTCCTATGGCTACACCTTC. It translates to CASSLTASYGYTF.

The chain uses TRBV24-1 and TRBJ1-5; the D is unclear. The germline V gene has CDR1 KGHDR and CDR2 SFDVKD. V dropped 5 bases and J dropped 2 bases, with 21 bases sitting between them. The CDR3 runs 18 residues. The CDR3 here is CATSVLSSAVAGNQPQHF. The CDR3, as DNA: TGTGCCACCAGTGTACTTTCCTCCGCCGTTGCGGGCAATCAGCCCCAGCATTTT.

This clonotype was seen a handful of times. The CDR3 bases are TGTGCCAGCAGACAGGGACTAGGGGCCGAGCAGTTCTTC. Translation: CASRQGLGAEQFF. This sequence joins TRBV27 and TRBJ2-1; 8 bases are shared with TRBD2. V dropped 6 bases and J dropped 10; count of bases not matched to a gene: 8. The length of the CDR3 is 13 residues. Germline V lookup: CDR1 MNHEY, CDR2 SMNVEV (reference sequence).

For the CDR3, the DNA is TGTGCCAGCAGTGACTCGACAGGGTACGGTGAGCAGTTCTTC. The encoded protein is CASSDSTGYGEQFF. The chain combines TRBV6-4 with TRBJ2-1, with 7 bases that match TRBD1. Germline CDR1 and CDR2: MRHNA and SNTAGT. Trimming cost V 0 bases and J 9 bases; bases outside gene matches: 5. The CDR3 loop spans 14 amino acids.